This is a list of T cell receptor beta chains from one sample in a study of T cells after yellow fever vaccination. TCRdb analysed the 5' RACE reads with MiXCR anew, one entry per CDR3 protein. The repertoire holds 600,000 to 750,000 distinct CDR3 sequences, with roughly 12% as singletons. The sequencing used PBMCs, collected on the day of the yellow fever booster vaccination. These receptor sequences come from a man aged 30-40 years who received the YFV17D yellow fever vaccine. Both conserved end residues are part of each CDR3. The order of the fields is CDR3 length, J gene, D gene, V gene, clone size, CDR3 DNA, CDR3 protein. D genes are given only for firm matches. Expanded clones get a size class; other rows say once, few or many, or leave the size out.

>14|TRBJ1-5|-|TRBV24-1|-
TGTGCCACCAGTGATTACAATAGCAATCAGCCCCAGCATTTT
CATSDYNSNQPQHF
>15|TRBJ2-3|TRBD2|TRBV12-3/TRBV12-4|-
TGTGCCAGCAGTCCTAGCGGAGGGGCTCCAGATACGCAGTATTTT
CASSPSGGAPDTQYF
>17|TRBJ2-7|-|TRBV23-1|-
TGCGCCAGCAGTCCATCTCAATGGTTCGGGAGCTCCTACGAGCAGTACTTC
CASSPSQWFGSSYEQYF
>14|TRBJ2-7|-|TRBV7-9|few
TGTGCCAGCAGCTTACAGAGCGGGTCCTCCGAGCAGTACTTC
CASSLQSGSSEQYF
>14|TRBJ1-5|-|TRBV12-3/TRBV12-4|few
TGTGCCAGCAGTATTTGGGGGACGAAGCAGCCCCAGCATTTT
CASSIWGTKQPQHF
>16|TRBJ2-5|TRBD2|TRBV3-1|-
TGTGCCAGCAGCCAAGGGGGACTAGCGGGCCGAGAGACCCAGTACTTC
CASSQGGLAGRETQYF
>13|TRBJ1-4|-|TRBV3-1|few
TGTGCCAGCAGCCGCCGGGATAATGAAAAACTGTTTTTT
CASSRRDNEKLFF
>14|TRBJ2-3|TRBD1|TRBV12-3/TRBV12-4|many
TGTGCCAGCCGAAAGGGGGCGGGCACAGATACGCAGTATTTT
CASRKGAGTDTQYF
>12|TRBJ2-7|-|TRBV4-3|-
TGCGCCAGCAGCCACCCTTCCTACGAGCAGTACTTC
CASSHPSYEQYF
>13|TRBJ2-4|-|TRBV7-2|many
TGTGCCAGCAAGGAGCCAGCCAAAAACATTCAGTACTTC
CASKEPAKNIQYF
>15|TRBJ2-1|-|TRBV7-9|few
TGTGCCAGCAGCTTAGCGGCAGGGGAAGGAAATGAGCAGTTCTTC
CASSLAAGEGNEQFF
>18|TRBJ2-3|TRBD2|TRBV24-1|few
TGTGCCACCAGTGATATAAGGTCCGCGGGGGGTTTGACAGATACGCAGTATTTT
CATSDIRSAGGLTDTQYF
>14|TRBJ2-1|-|TRBV25-1|-
TGTGCCAGCAGTGAATCCGGGTTTAACAATGAGCAGTTCTTC
CASSESGFNNEQFF
>12|TRBJ2-7|-|TRBV29-1|-
TGCAGCGCCATACTGGACAGCCGGGCGTCCGTATTC
CSAILDSRASVF
>14|TRBJ2-7|TRBD2|TRBV4-2|many
TGTGCCAGCGGATCTAGCGGGAGCTCCTACGAGCAGTACTTC
CASGSSGSSYEQYF
>16|TRBJ2-3|-|TRBV6-1|-
TGTGCCAGCAGTGAAGCCCCTCGCGGGATCACAGATACGCAGTATTTT
CASSEAPRGITDTQYF